These T cell receptor beta chains were read from a single sample in a study of vaccination and CD4 T cells after COVID-19. Their cognate antigens are unknown. TCRdb itself ran the PCR reads through MiXCR, one entry per CDR3 protein. The sample comprises 7,500 to 10,000 distinct CDR3 sequences, more than 60% of which are singletons, and 37% rests with the top ten. Sequencing was done on a sample of CD4+ T cells from blood, cultured in vitro. These TCRs come from a human donor who had recovered from COVID-19. Each CDR3 is given with its conserved first and last residue. A D gene is named only where the DNA matches it firmly. A clone size is listed for some rows: how often the clone was seen (once, few, many), or a class if it is expanded.

clone_size d_call j_call v_call cdr3_nt cdr3_aa
- TRBD2 TRBJ2-1 TRBV4-2 TGTGCCAGCAGCCAAGATCATTCAGGAGCGGGGAATGAGCAGTTCTTC CASSQDHSGAGNEQFF
- - TRBJ2-3 TRBV27 TGTGCCAGCAGGGGACGGTTAGCAGATACGCAGTATTTT CASRGRLADTQYF
- - TRBJ1-6 TRBV9 TGTGCCAGCAGCGTAGGCGAATTTACACCCCTCCACTTT CASSVGEFTPLHF
- TRBD1 TRBJ1-2 TRBV2 TGTGCCAGCAGCGGACAGGGGAGGTGGGGCTACACCTTC CASSGQGRWGYTF
- - TRBJ1-1 TRBV6-1 TGTGCCAGCAGGGGGGACGACACTGAAGCTTTCTTT CASRGDDTEAFF
- - TRBJ1-2 TRBV20-1 TGCAGTGCTAGGGTGGTGCAGGCGGGTAACTATGGCTACACCTTC CSARVVQAGNYGYTF
few TRBD2 TRBJ2-1 TRBV28 TGTGCCAGCAGTTTATGGGGGAGGGCCCTCAATGAGCAGTTCTTC CASSLWGRALNEQFF
- - TRBJ1-2 TRBV19 TGTGCCAGTAGCCGAGACAGACCCGGACAGTATGGCTACACCTTC CASSRDRPGQYGYTF
- - TRBJ1-6 TRBV28 TGTGCCAGCAGTTGGGCAGTCAATTCACCCCTCCACTTT CASSWAVNSPLHF
- - TRBJ2-7 TRBV6-1 TGTGCCAGCAGTGATTGGGACAACTACTCCTACGAGCAGTACTTC CASSDWDNYSYEQYF
- - TRBJ2-2 TRBV10-3 TGTGCCATCAATAAGGGGGACACCGGGGAGCTGTTTTTT CAINKGDTGELFF
few TRBD1 TRBJ1-1 TRBV30 TGTGCCTGGCGGACAGGGAACACTGAAGCTTTCTTT CAWRTGNTEAFF
- TRBD2 TRBJ2-7 TRBV9 TGTGCCAGCAGCAAACTAGCGGGAGGGACCTACGAGCAGTACTTC CASSKLAGGTYEQYF
- - TRBJ1-2 TRBV2 TGTGCCAGCAGTGAAAGGATCTATGGCTACACCTTC CASSERIYGYTF
- - TRBJ2-1 TRBV28 TGTGCCAGCAGTTTAGGGTCGGGTAGGGGCTCCTACAATGAGCAGTTCTTC CASSLGSGRGSYNEQFF
- TRBD1 TRBJ1-1 TRBV7-9 TGTGCCAGCAGCTCCCGGGGACAGGGGGCTTGGGGGGCTGAAGCTTTCTTT CASSSRGQGAWGAEAFF
- - TRBJ1-2 TRBV6-5 TGTGCCAGCAGTTACTCGGGGGGGGAGGGGGACTATGGCTACACCTTC CASSYSGGEGDYGYTF
- TRBD1 TRBJ1-1 TRBV10-3 TGTGCCATCAGTGAGGGACAGGGCCCTGAAGCTTTCTTT CAISEGQGPEAFF
- TRBD2 TRBJ2-7 TRBV20-1 TGCAGTGCTAGACCTTCCCAGGGAGCGGGGGTATACGAGCAGTACTTC CSARPSQGAGVYEQYF
few TRBD1 TRBJ1-1 TRBV7-3 TGTGCCAGCAGCATCGGGACAGGGACTGAAGCTTTCTTT CASSIGTGTEAFF
- TRBD1 TRBJ1-5 TRBV20-1 TGCAGTGCTACCAGGGGGAATCAGCCCCAGCATTTT CSATRGNQPQHF
- TRBD2 TRBJ2-7 TRBV11-2 TGTGCCAGCAGCTTTGGGACTAGCGGGAGGTCGGGAGAGCAGTACTTC CASSFGTSGRSGEQYF
- TRBD2 TRBJ2-1 TRBV7-9 TGTGCCAGCAGCTCGAGCGGGAGGAACAATGAGCAGTTCTTC CASSSSGRNNEQFF
- - TRBJ1-2 TRBV28 TGTGCCAGCAGTTCCTTGGGATATGGCTACACCTTC CASSSLGYGYTF
- - TRBJ1-2 TRBV7-2 TGTGCCAGCAGCTTACCGACTGGACGCTACACCTTC CASSLPTGRYTF
- TRBD2 TRBJ2-1 TRBV7-3 TGTGCCAGCAGCTCTAGCGGGAGGGGCAATGAGCAGTTCTTC CASSSSGRGNEQFF
- - TRBJ1-2 TRBV6-5 TGTGCCAGCAGTTACTCAATTACTCGGGGCGCCTATGGCTACACCTTC CASSYSITRGAYGYTF
- - TRBJ2-5 TRBV11-3 TGTGCCAGCAGCTTGGGGGGCGGAGCGGGGGAGACCCAGTACTTC CASSLGGGAGETQYF